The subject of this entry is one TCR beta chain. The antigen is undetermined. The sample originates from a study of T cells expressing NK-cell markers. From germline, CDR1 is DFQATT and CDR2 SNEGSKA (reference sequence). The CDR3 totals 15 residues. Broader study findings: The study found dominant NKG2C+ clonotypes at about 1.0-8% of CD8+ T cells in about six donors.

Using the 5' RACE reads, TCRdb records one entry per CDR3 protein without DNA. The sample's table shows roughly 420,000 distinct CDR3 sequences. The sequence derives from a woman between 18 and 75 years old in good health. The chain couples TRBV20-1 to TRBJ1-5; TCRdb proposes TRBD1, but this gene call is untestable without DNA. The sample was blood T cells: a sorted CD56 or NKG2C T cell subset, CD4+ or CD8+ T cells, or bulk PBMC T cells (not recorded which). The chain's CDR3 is CSARPAGHQYQPQHF.